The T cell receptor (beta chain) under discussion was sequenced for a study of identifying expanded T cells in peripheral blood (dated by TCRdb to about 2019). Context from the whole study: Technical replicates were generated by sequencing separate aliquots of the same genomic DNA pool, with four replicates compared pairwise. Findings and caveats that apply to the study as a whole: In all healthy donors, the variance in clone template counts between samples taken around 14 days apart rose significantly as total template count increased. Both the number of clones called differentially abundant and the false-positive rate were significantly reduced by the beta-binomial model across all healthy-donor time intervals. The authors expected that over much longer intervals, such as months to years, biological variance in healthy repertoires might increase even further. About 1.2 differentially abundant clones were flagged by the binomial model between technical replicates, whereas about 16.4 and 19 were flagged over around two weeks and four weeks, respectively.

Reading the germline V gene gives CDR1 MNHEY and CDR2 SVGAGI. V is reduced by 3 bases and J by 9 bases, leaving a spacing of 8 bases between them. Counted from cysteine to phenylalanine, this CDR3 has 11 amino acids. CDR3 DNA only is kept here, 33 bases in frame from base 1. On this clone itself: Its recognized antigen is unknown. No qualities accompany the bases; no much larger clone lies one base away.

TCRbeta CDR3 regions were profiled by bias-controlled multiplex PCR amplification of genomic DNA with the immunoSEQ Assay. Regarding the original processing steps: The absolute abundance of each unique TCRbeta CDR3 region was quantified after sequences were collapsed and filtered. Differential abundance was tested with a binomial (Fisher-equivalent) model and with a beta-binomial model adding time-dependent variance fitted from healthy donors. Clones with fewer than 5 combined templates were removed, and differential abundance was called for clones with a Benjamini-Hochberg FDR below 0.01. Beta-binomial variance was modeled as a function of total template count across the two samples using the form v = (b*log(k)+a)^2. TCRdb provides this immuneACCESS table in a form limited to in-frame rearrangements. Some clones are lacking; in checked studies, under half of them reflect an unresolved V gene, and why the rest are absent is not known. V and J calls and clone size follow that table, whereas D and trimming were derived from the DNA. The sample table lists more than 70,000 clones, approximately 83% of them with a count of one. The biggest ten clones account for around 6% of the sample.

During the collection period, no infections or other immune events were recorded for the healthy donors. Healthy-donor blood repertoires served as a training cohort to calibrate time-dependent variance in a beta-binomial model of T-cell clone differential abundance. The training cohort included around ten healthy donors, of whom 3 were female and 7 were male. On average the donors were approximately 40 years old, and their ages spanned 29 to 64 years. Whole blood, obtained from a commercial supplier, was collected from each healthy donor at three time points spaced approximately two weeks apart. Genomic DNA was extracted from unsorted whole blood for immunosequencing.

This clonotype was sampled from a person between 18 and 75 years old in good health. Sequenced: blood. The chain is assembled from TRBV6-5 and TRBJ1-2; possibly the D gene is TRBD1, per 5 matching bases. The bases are TGTGCCAGCAGTTATAAGGGGAGCTACACCTTC. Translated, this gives CASSYKGSYTF.